The 9 T cell receptor beta chains presented below share a single source sample, sequenced in a study of blood T cells in healthy people across ages (dated by TCRdb to 2014 to 2015). The library was obtained by 5' RACE. TCRdb records Illumina HiSeq 2500 as the sequencer. A second PCR of roughly 7 to 12 cycles was run with a J-beta primer mix and a sample-barcoded 5' primer. Using fastp at Q25 and MiXCR, TCRdb reprocessed the public reads and kept productive beta chains. Records with the same CDR3 protein are collapsed into one entry carrying the most frequent genes and DNA. Here the sample has roughly 830,000 distinct CDR3 sequences; 60% to 80% occur a single time. The ten top clones hold roughly 26% of the sample. Sequencing used blood. The origin of the receptors is a man aged 25 to 40 in good health.

The chain is built from TRBV20-1 and TRBJ2-3, with 9 bases fitting TRBD1. V shed 5 bases and J 0 bases; nucleotides not matched to a gene: 9. Germline V lookup: CDR1 DFQATT, CDR2 SNEGSKA (reference sequence). This CDR3 is 16 amino acids long. In DNA form, the CDR3 reads TGCAGTGCTCGTCATCCGGGACAGGGTAGCACAGATACGCAGTATTTT. Its protein product is CSARHPGQGSTDTQYF.

This clonotype was detected many times. J is TRBJ2-1 and V is TRBV24-1; 14 positions agree with TRBD2. Trimming cost V 4 bases and J 8 bases; bases outside gene matches: 6. The CDR3 consists of 16 residues. CDR1 and CDR2 (germline): KGHDR, SFDVKD. CDR3 in DNA: TGTGCCACCAGTGAGGCTGGACTAGCGGGGGGTGATGAGCAGTTCTTC. The encoded protein is CATSEAGLAGGDEQFF.

V is TRBV29-1 and J is TRBJ2-3; 14 bases match TRBD2. Germline CDR1 and CDR2: SQVTM and ANQGSEA. The trim removed 2 bases at V and 3 bases at J, leaving 10 bases unmatched. This CDR3 spans 18 amino acids. CDR3 coding DNA: TGCAGCGTTGAAAACCCGACTAGCGGGGGGGCCAGAACAGATACGCAGTATTTT. Translation gives CSVENPTSGGARTDTQYF.

This rearrangement joins TRBV7-6 to TRBJ2-3; D ambiguous. The germline V gene has CDR1 SGHVS and CDR2 FNYEAQ. V lost 4 bases, J lost 6 bases, and 11 bases lay in between. The CDR3 spans 13 residues. CDR3 protein: CASSSYSDDTQYF. Here the CDR3 DNA reads TGTGCCAGCAGCTCCTATAGTGATGATACGCAGTATTTT.

The chain uses TRBV6-5 and TRBJ2-7, with D perhaps matching TRBD2 (6 bases). This CDR3 has 13 residues. V lost 6 bases to trimming and J lost 4 bases, with 13 bases between them. Germline lookup yields CDR1 MNHEY and CDR2 SVGAGI. The CDR3 is CASRTGTSYEQYF. The CDR3 bases are TGTGCCAGCAGGACCGGGACTTCGTACGAGCAGTACTTC.

The rearrangement joins TRBV28 to TRBJ2-3, with 9 bases lining up with TRBD2. Trimming removed 2 bases from V and 2 bases from J; junction bases left unmatched: 8. CDR3 size: 17 residues. Germline V lookup: CDR1 MDHEN, CDR2 SYDVKM. The chain's CDR3 is CASSLSGLAGTTDTQYF. CDR3 coding DNA: TGTGCCAGCAGTTTAAGCGGTCTAGCGGGGACCACAGATACGCAGTATTTT.

The V gene is TRBV7-3, the J gene TRBJ2-1; 12 positions agree with TRBD2. Germline V CDR1 and CDR2: SGHTA, FQGTGA. The CDR3 is made up of 15 amino acids. V gave up 6 bases and J gave up 8 bases; unmatched junction bases: 8. CDR3 loop: CASRLAGGLFDEQFF. The CDR3 coding sequence is TGTGCCAGCAGGCTAGCGGGGGGGCTCTTTGATGAGCAGTTCTTC.

V is TRBV10-3 and J is TRBJ2-1; no clear D gene. The CDR3 is made up of 15 amino acids. In germline, CDR1 is ENHRY, CDR2 SYGVKD. Trimming stripped 2 bases from V and 9 bases from J, with 17 bases between. DNA of the CDR3: TGTGCCATCAGTGAGACGCCTTGGCAGCCTCTTGAGCAGTTCTTC. This encodes CAISETPWQPLEQFF.

The chain combines TRBV4-3 with TRBJ2-5, with D possibly TRBD1 on 6 matching bases. The germline gives CDR1 LGHNA, CDR2 YSLEER. Trimming shortened V by 0 bases and J by 1 base, and 15 bases separated the two germline ends. The CDR3 extends over 17 amino acids. For the CDR3, the DNA is TGCGCCAGCAGCCAAGATTATTCTAGGACAGTCCAAGAGACCCAGTACTTC. This translates into CASSQDYSRTVQETQYF.